These 17 T cell receptor beta chains share one sample of origin, sequenced in a study of cytomegalovirus exposure and HLA in healthy donors. The PCR ran on 60 Vbeta and 13 Jbeta primers. TCRdb's copy holds only in-frame clones and misses some; the assay was immunoSEQ multiplex PCR. The table has under 150,000 clones, 70% to 90% seen once. What was sequenced was PBMCs. The receptors shown here come from a woman in her 40s in good health and CMV-seropositive.

The count of this clone is one. J is TRBJ1-3 and V is TRBV5-1, with TRBD1 as a possible D gene (6 bases). Germline V gene lookup returns CDR1 SGHRS and CDR2 YFSETQ. The CDR3 length is 15 residues. The germline V and J ends were trimmed by 1 base and 3 bases, with 11 bases remaining between them. CDR3 residues: CASSLNGQSGNTIYF. DNA for the CDR3: TGCGCCAGCAGCTTGAACGGACAGAGTGGAAACACCATATATTTT.

The genes are TRBV5-8 and TRBJ2-1; perhaps TRBD2 as D (7 bases). V was clipped by 2 bases and J by 6 bases, with 15 bases between them. Germline CDR1 SGHTS, CDR2 YDEGEE. The length of the CDR3 is 15 residues. CDR3 sequence (DNA): TGTGCCAGCAGCTTTCCCGGGGGGCGACCCAATGAGCAGTTCTTC. Translating gives CASSFPGGRPNEQFF.

This chain connects TRBV13 to TRBJ2-1, with D perhaps TRBD2 (6 bases). The CDR3 length is 19 residues. V lost 1 base, J lost 3 bases, and 22 bases lay in between. From germline, CDR1 is PRHDT and CDR2 FYEKMQ (reference sequence). The CDR3 loop is CASSLAPRYDWGDYNEQFF. CDR3 sequence (DNA): TGTGCCAGCAGCTTAGCACCCCGCTATGACTGGGGGGACTACAATGAGCAGTTCTTC.

The chain joins TRBV10-3 to TRBJ1-3; no firm D call. This CDR3 region has 15 residues. V was clipped by 7 bases and J by 0 bases, with 13 bases between them. Germline CDR1 is ENHRY and CDR2 is SYGVKD. This CDR3 reads CAIMMGRGSGNTIYF. The CDR3 DNA sequence: TGTGCCATCATGATGGGGAGAGGCTCTGGAAACACCATATATTTT.

This chain uses TRBV6-1 with TRBJ1-2; 10 nucleotides match TRBD1. Germline CDR1 MNHNS, CDR2 SASEGT. V shed 6 bases and J 6 bases; nucleotides not matched to a gene: 10. CDR3 length: 15 amino acids. The chain's CDR3 is CASRGGQGIWDGYTF. The CDR3 nucleotides read TGTGCCAGCAGGGGGGGACAGGGGATCTGGGATGGCTACACCTTC.

This clone appeared a few times. This sequence joins TRBV28 and TRBJ1-5, with 7 bases aligning to TRBD1. Germline assignment: CDR1 MDHEN and CDR2 SYDVKM. CDR3 length: 16 residues. V shed 5 bases and J 2 bases; nucleotides not matched to a gene: 9. In DNA, the CDR3 is TGTGCCAGCAGTGATAGATTCGGACAGGGCAATCAGCCCCAGCATTTT. Amino acids: CASSDRFGQGNQPQHF.

The V and J genes are TRBV27 and TRBJ2-7; 7 positions agree with TRBD1. CDR3 length: 14 amino acids. Germline V CDR1 and CDR2: MNHEY, SMNVEV (reference sequence). J gave up 3 bases and V 3 bases, and 5 bases lay outside the gene matches. Here the CDR3 reads CASSFSGQRYEQYF. The CDR3 DNA reads TGTGCCAGCAGTTTCTCGGGACAGCGCTACGAGCAGTACTTC.

The chain carries TRBV25-1 and TRBJ2-5; 8 bases map to TRBD1. The last part of the DNA fits TRBJ2-7 better; the J call may be wrong. The length of the CDR3 is 15 residues. CDR1 and CDR2 from the germline V gene are MGHDK and SYGVNS. CDR3 in amino acids: CASSADREVTDEQYF. As DNA, the CDR3 is TGTGCCAGCAGTGCGGACAGGGAGGTAACTGACGAGCAGTACTTC.

The rearrangement links TRBV7-2 to TRBJ2-6; a weak D match, TRBD1 (6 bases). From germline, CDR1 is SGHTA and CDR2 FQGNSA. There are 14 residues in the CDR3. Trimming took 7 bases from V and 3 from J, leaving 10 bases between them. DNA for the CDR3: TGTGCCAGCACCCGAGGGGGTGGGGCCAACGTCCTGACTTTC. It is translated as CASTRGGGANVLTF.

The V gene is TRBV30, the J gene TRBJ2-5; 7 bases line up with TRBD1. The CDR3 has 12 amino acids. V lost 5 bases to trimming and J lost 4 bases; unmatched junction nucleotides: 4. Germline V lookup: CDR1 GTSNPN, CDR2 SVGIG (reference sequence). CDR3 sequence (DNA): TGTGCCTGGGTGACAGGGAGAGAGACCCAGTACTTC. The encoded protein is CAWVTGRETQYF. The variable domain in full, with the rest retrieved from reference TRBV30 and TRBJ2-5, is SQTIHQWPATLVQPVGSPLSLECTVEGTSNPNLYWYRQAAGRGLQLLFYSVGIGQISSEVPQNLSASRPQDRQFILSSKKLLLSDSGFYLCAWVTGRETQYFGPGTRLLVL.

The gene calls are TRBV5-1 and TRBJ1-5, with 9 bases lining up with TRBD1. V shed 0 bases, J shed 6 bases, and the junction held 1 base outside the gene matches. CDR1 SGHRS and CDR2 YFSETQ come from the germline V gene. The CDR3 consists of 14 residues. CDR3 sequence: CASSLGQGGQPQHF. The DNA of the CDR3 is TGCGCCAGCAGCTTGGGACAGGGGGGTCAGCCCCAGCATTTT.

In regard to this clone: A junction boundary mismatches the germline segment, possibly from a read error. The chain couples TRBV7-9 to TRBJ2-7, with D maybe TRBD2 (6 bases). Germline assignment: CDR1 SEHNR and CDR2 FQNEAQ (reference sequence). The CDR3 length is 12 residues. CDR3 coding DNA: TGTTCCAGCAGCTTAGCTGGGCGGGACGTAGACTTC. Protein: CSSSLAGRDVDF.

This clone was found a few times. The rearrangement links TRBV21-1 to TRBJ1-4; TRBD1 is taken as the D call from the table, unchecked against the DNA. TRBV21-1 is termed a pseudogene. The length of the CDR3 is 14 residues. CDR3 in amino acids: CASHRQGLGEKLFF. The DNA of the CDR3 is TGTGCCAGCCACCGACAGGGCCTGGGGGAAAAACTGTTTTTT.

Concerning this clone: The junction does not match germline at one end; this may be a read error. Other DNA variants within this sample encode the same CDR3. This sequence joins TRBV4-3 and TRBJ2-2; 10 bases line up with TRBD2. Looked up from germline, CDR1 is LGHNA and CDR2 is YSLEER. This CDR3 has 18 residues. CDR3 protein: CASSQAGAGGPDTGELFF. As DNA, the CDR3 is TGCGCCAGCAGCCAAGCGGGAGCGGGAGGGCCCGACACCGGAGAGCTGTTTTTT.

J is TRBJ2-7 and V is TRBV7-9; 9 positions match TRBD1. The V segment lost 6 bases and the J segment 3 bases; nucleotides outside the gene matches: 12. CDR1 is SEHNR and CDR2 is FQNEAQ in the germline V gene (reference sequence). CDR3 length: 16 amino acids. CDR3 loop: CASRPPGQGIIYEQYF. CDR3 DNA sequence: TGTGCCAGCAGACCGCCGGGACAGGGTATCATCTACGAGCAGTACTTC.

The chain links TRBV29-1 to TRBJ2-7; 8 bases map to TRBD1. This CDR3 region has 12 residues. After removal of 7 bases from V and 3 bases from J, the junction contained 5 bases not matched to a gene. The germline CDR1 and CDR2 sequences are SQVTM and ANQGSEA. The CDR3 reads CSAGQGLYEQYF. The CDR3 DNA reads as TGCAGCGCCGGACAGGGACTCTACGAGCAGTACTTC.

This clone came up a few times. The chain links TRBV4-1 to TRBJ2-7; TRBD1 might be the D (6 bases). The CDR3 length is 14 residues. Germline V CDR1 and CDR2: MGHRA, YSYEKL. Trimming pared 2 bases from V and 6 bases from J, leaving 14 bases between. This CDR3 reads CASSQLQGPGEQYF. The CDR3 DNA sequence: TGCGCCAGCAGCCAATTACAGGGCCCTGGCGAGCAGTACTTC.